This T cell receptor beta chain was identified during a study of T-cell memory formation after mild COVID-19. Study information: TCR clusters were largely donor specific. Study-wide results and limits: Clones shrinking from day 15 to 85 showed even CD4/CD8 mixes; later expanders tilted CD4+. Some clones that responded turned up in pre-infection memory, which suggests that cross-reactive memory joined in.

This clonotype was seen a few times. No antigen is known for it. A junction boundary mismatches the germline segment, possibly from a read error. The germline CDR1 and CDR2 sequences are SGDLS and YYNGEE. This CDR3 contains 13 residues. TCRdb ran MiXCR on the 5' RACE reads and lists one entry per CDR3 protein. Among approximately 580,000 distinct CDR3 sequences listed, around 20% were seen once. The chain employs TRBV9 and TRBJ2-1; TRBD2 matches at 11 bases. This clonotype was sampled from an adult woman who had mild COVID-19 (a few samples of this study predate the infection). Cell type and time point are not known. The material sequenced was PBMCs or a T cell subset sorted from them (not recorded which). The CDR3 DNA sequence: TGTGCCAGCAGCAAATCTAGCGGGAGGAATGGGATCTTC. It codes for CASSKSSGRNGIF.